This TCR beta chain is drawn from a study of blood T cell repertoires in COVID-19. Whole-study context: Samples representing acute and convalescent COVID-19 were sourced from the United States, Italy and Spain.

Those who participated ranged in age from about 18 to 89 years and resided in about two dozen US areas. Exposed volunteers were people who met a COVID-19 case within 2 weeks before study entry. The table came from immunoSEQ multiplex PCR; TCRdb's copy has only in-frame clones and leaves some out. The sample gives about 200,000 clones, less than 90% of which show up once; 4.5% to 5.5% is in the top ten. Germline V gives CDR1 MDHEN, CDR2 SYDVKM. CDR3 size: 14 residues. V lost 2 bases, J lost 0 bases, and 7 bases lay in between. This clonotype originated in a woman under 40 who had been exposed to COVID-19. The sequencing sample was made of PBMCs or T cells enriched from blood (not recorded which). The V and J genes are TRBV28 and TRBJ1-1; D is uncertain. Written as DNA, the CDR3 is TGTGCCAGCAGTTTACAGGCGATGAACACTGAAGCTTTCTTT. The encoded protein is CASSLQAMNTEAFF.